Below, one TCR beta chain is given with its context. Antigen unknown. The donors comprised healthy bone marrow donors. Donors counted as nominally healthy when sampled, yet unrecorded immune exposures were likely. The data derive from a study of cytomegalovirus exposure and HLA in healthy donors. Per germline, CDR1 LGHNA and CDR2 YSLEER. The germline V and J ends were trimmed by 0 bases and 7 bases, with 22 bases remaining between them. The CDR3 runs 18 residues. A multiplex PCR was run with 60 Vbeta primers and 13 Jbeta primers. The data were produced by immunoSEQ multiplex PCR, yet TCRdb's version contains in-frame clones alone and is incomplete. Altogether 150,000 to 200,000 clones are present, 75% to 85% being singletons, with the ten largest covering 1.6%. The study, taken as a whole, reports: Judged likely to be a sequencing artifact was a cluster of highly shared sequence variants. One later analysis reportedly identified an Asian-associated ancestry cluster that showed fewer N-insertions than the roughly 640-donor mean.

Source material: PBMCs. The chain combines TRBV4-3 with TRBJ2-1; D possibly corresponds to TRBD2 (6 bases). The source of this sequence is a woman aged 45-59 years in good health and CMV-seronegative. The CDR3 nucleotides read TGCGCCAGCAGCCAAGAAACTCGGATCGGGGCAGGAGGGAATGAGCAGTTCTTC. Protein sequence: CASSQETRIGAGGNEQFF.